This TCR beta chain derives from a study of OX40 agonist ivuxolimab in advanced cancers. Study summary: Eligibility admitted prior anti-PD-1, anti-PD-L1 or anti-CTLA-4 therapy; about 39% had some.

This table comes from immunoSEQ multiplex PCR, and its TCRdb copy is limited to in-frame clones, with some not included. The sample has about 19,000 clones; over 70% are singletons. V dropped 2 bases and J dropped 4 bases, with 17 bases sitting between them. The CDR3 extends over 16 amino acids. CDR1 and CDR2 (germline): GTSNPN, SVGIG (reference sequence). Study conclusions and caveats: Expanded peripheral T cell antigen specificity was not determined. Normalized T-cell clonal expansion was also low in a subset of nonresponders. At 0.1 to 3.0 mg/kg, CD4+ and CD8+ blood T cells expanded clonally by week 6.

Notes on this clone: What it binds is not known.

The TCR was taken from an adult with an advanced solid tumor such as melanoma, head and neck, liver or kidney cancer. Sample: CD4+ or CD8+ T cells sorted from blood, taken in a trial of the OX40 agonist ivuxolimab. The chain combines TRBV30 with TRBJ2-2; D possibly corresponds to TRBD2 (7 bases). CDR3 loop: CAWSPVGGGGTGELFF. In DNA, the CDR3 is TGTGCCTGGAGTCCCGTCGGGGGAGGGGGCACCGGGGAGCTGTTTTTT.